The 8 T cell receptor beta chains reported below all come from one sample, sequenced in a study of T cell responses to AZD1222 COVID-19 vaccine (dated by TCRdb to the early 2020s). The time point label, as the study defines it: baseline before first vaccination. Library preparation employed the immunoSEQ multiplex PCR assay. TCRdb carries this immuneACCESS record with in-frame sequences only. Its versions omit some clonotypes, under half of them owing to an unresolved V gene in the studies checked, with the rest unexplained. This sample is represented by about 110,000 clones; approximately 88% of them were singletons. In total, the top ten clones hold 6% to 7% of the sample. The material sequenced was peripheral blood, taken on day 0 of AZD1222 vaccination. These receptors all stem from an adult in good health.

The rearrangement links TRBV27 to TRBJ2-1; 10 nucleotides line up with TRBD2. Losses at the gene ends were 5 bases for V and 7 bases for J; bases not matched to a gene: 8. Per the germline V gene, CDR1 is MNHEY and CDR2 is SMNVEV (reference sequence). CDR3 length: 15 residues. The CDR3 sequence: CASSRGLAGVNEQFF. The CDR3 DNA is TGTGCCAGCAGTAGGGGGCTAGCGGGAGTTAATGAGCAGTTCTTC.

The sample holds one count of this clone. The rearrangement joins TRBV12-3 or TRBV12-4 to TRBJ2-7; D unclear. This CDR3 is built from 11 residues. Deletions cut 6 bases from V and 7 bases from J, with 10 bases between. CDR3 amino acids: CASRQRGEQYF. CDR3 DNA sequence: TGTGCCAGCAGGCAGCGTGGGGAGCAGTACTTC.

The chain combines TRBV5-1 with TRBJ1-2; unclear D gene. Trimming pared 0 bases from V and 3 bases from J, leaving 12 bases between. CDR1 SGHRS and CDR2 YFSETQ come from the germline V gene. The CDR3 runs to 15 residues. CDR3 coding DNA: TGCGCCAGCAGCTTGGTCGAGGCAGGCGACTATGGCTACACCTTC. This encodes CASSLVEAGDYGYTF.

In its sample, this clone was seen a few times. The CDR3 DNA reads as TGTGCCACCAGTGATCCCGGACAGGAGGAGACCCAGTACTTC. It translates to CATSDPGQEETQYF. The chain employs TRBV24-1 and TRBJ2-5; 7 nucleotides line up with TRBD1. In germline, CDR1 is KGHDR, CDR2 SFDVKD. J was trimmed by 5 bases and V by 3 bases; bases with no gene match: 5. This CDR3 has 14 residues.

This CDR3 reads CASSLSRAGDYNSPLHF. CDR3 bases: TGTGCCAGCAGTTTATCGAGGGCGGGAGACTATAATTCACCCCTCCACTTT. This chain links TRBV27 with TRBJ1-6; D remains ambiguous. The CDR3 runs 17 residues. The germline V gene has CDR1 MNHEY and CDR2 SMNVEV (reference sequence). V lost 0 bases to trimming and J lost 3 bases, with 12 bases between them.

The CDR3 is CASSLEGLSYNEQFF. In DNA form, the CDR3 reads TGCGCCAGCAGCCTCGAGGGCCTATCTTACAATGAGCAGTTCTTC. This chain links TRBV5-1 with TRBJ2-1, with D perhaps matching TRBD2 (5 bases). The CDR3 spans 15 residues. The germline CDR1 and CDR2 sequences are SGHRS and YFSETQ. V gave up 4 bases and J gave up 4 bases, with 15 bases separating them.

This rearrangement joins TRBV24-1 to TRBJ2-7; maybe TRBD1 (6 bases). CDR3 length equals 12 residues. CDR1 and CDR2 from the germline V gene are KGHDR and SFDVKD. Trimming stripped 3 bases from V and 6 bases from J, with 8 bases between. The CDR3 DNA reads TGTGCCACCAGTGATAACAGGGCCGAGCAGTACTTC. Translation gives CATSDNRAEQYF.

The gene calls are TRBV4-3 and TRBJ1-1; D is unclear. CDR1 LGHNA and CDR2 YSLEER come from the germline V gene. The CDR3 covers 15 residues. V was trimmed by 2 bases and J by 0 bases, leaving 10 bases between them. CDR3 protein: CASSQIRALNTEAFF. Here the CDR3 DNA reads TGCGCCAGCAGCCAAATCCGGGCCTTGAACACTGAAGCTTTCTTT.